Listed below are T cell receptor beta chains from one sample, sequenced in a study of response to subunit inactivated influenza vaccine. TCRdb re-called the RT-PCR reads through MiXCR, storing one row per CDR3 protein. Of around 520,000 distinct CDR3 sequences detected, about an eighth appear once; the ten largest clones hold about 10%. Here the sequenced sample was PBMCs from blood, taken on the day of vaccination. The receptors derive from a man in his fifties or sixties who received an inactivated influenza vaccine. Each CDR3 is given with its conserved first and last residue. D genes are given only for firm matches. Only part of the rows carry a size: once, few, many, or a class if the clone is expanded.

d_call: TRBD1
v_call: TRBV7-9
j_call: TRBJ2-1
clone_size: few
cdr3_aa: CATATGGNEQFF
cdr3_nt: TGTGCCACCGCGACAGGGGGCAATGAGCAGTTCTTC

d_call: -
v_call: TRBV7-2
j_call: TRBJ2-7
clone_size: few
cdr3_aa: CASSLAMGRVSYEQYF
cdr3_nt: TGTGCCAGCAGCTTAGCGATGGGCAGGGTCTCCTACGAGCAGTACTTC

d_call: -
v_call: TRBV18
j_call: TRBJ1-5
clone_size: many
cdr3_aa: CASSPLGGDDQPQHF
cdr3_nt: TGTGCCAGCTCACCCCTCGGGGGTGACGATCAGCCCCAGCATTTT

d_call: -
v_call: TRBV2
j_call: TRBJ2-2
clone_size: few
cdr3_aa: CASTRGKPGELFF
cdr3_nt: TGTGCCAGCACCCGGGGAAAACCCGGGGAGCTGTTTTTT

d_call: TRBD1
v_call: TRBV12-3/TRBV12-4
j_call: TRBJ1-5
clone_size: many
cdr3_aa: CASSPGTGNQPQHF
cdr3_nt: TGTGCCAGCTCACCCGGGACAGGGAATCAGCCCCAGCATTTT

d_call: TRBD2
v_call: TRBV12-3/TRBV12-4
j_call: TRBJ2-1
clone_size: few
cdr3_aa: CASSLGLAGGYEQFF
cdr3_nt: TGTGCCAGCAGTTTAGGCCTAGCGGGGGGGTATGAGCAGTTCTTC

d_call: -
v_call: TRBV28
j_call: TRBJ1-5
clone_size: -
cdr3_aa: CASNTGGTNQPQHF
cdr3_nt: TGTGCCAGCAATACGGGGGGGACAAACCAGCCCCAGCATTTT

d_call: TRBD1
v_call: TRBV15
j_call: TRBJ2-7
clone_size: few
cdr3_aa: CATSREDRAALYF
cdr3_nt: TGTGCCACCAGCAGAGAAGACAGGGCAGCCCTATACTTC

d_call: TRBD2
v_call: TRBV20-1
j_call: TRBJ2-5
clone_size: -
cdr3_aa: CSAALAGGQETQYF
cdr3_nt: TGCAGTGCTGCACTAGCGGGGGGCCAAGAGACCCAGTACTTC

d_call: -
v_call: TRBV7-9
j_call: TRBJ2-3
clone_size: few
cdr3_aa: CASSRLGLTDTQYF
cdr3_nt: TGTGCCAGCAGCCGGCTAGGACTCACAGATACGCAGTATTTT

d_call: -
v_call: TRBV11-2
j_call: TRBJ2-7
clone_size: few
cdr3_aa: CASSSLDRSYEQYF
cdr3_nt: TGTGCCAGCAGCTCTTTAGACAGATCCTACGAGCAGTACTTC

d_call: -
v_call: TRBV11-2
j_call: TRBJ2-1
clone_size: -
cdr3_aa: CASSLARQDYSYNEQFF
cdr3_nt: TGTGCCAGCAGCTTAGCCCGGCAGGACTACTCCTACAATGAGCAGTTCTTC

d_call: -
v_call: TRBV2
j_call: TRBJ2-1
clone_size: many
cdr3_aa: CASSERQAYNEQFF
cdr3_nt: TGTGCCAGCAGTGAAAGGCAGGCCTACAATGAGCAGTTCTTC

d_call: -
v_call: TRBV4-1
j_call: TRBJ2-5
clone_size: -
cdr3_aa: CASSQEDLLLAETQYF
cdr3_nt: TGCGCCAGCAGCCAAGAGGACCTCCTTTTAGCAGAGACCCAGTACTTC

d_call: -
v_call: TRBV3-1
j_call: TRBJ2-3
clone_size: -
cdr3_aa: CASSQDGWDTQYF
cdr3_nt: TGTGCCAGCAGCCAAGATGGGTGGGATACGCAGTATTTT

d_call: -
v_call: TRBV6-1
j_call: TRBJ1-5
clone_size: -
cdr3_aa: CASSATGTDQPQHF
cdr3_nt: TGTGCCAGCAGTGCAACAGGGACGGATCAGCCCCAGCATTTT

d_call: -
v_call: TRBV6-2/TRBV6-3
j_call: TRBJ2-1
clone_size: -
cdr3_aa: CASSYPLRGENNEQFF
cdr3_nt: TGTGCCAGCAGTTACCCCCTTCGAGGCGAAAACAATGAGCAGTTCTTC

d_call: TRBD2
v_call: TRBV27
j_call: TRBJ2-5
clone_size: few
cdr3_aa: CASSPWTSGRVETQYF
cdr3_nt: TGTGCCAGCAGTCCATGGACTAGCGGGAGGGTGGAGACCCAGTACTTC

d_call: -
v_call: TRBV7-2
j_call: TRBJ2-5
clone_size: -
cdr3_aa: CASSLAVGSQYF
cdr3_nt: TGTGCCAGCAGCTTAGCGGTGGGTTCCCAGTACTTC

d_call: TRBD1
v_call: TRBV7-2
j_call: TRBJ2-5
clone_size: -
cdr3_aa: CASSRTGGYQETQYF
cdr3_nt: TGTGCCAGCAGCCGCACAGGGGGGTACCAAGAGACCCAGTACTTC

d_call: -
v_call: TRBV2
j_call: TRBJ2-6
clone_size: -
cdr3_aa: CTICLARQESSGANVLTF
cdr3_nt: TGTACCATCTGTTTAGCCAGGCAAGAGAGCTCTGGGGCCAACGTCCTGACTTTC

d_call: -
v_call: TRBV10-3
j_call: TRBJ2-1
clone_size: -
cdr3_aa: CATKRADEQFF
cdr3_nt: TGTGCCACCAAGAGGGCCGATGAGCAGTTCTTC

d_call: TRBD1
v_call: TRBV4-1
j_call: TRBJ1-2
clone_size: few
cdr3_aa: CASSQDGTGFYGYTF
cdr3_nt: TGCGCCAGCAGCCAAGACGGGACAGGTTTCTATGGCTACACCTTC

d_call: -
v_call: TRBV5-1
j_call: TRBJ2-7
clone_size: few
cdr3_aa: CASSLGTEGHEQYF
cdr3_nt: TGCGCCAGCAGCTTGGGAACGGAGGGCCACGAGCAGTACTTC

d_call: TRBD2
v_call: TRBV28
j_call: TRBJ2-1
clone_size: few
cdr3_aa: CASSLLLGGGEVSYNEQFF
cdr3_nt: TGTGCCAGCAGTCTTTTGCTCGGGGGAGGGGAGGTTTCCTACAATGAGCAGTTCTTC

d_call: TRBD2
v_call: TRBV7-2
j_call: TRBJ2-1
clone_size: few
cdr3_aa: CASSPTSGRTYEQFF
cdr3_nt: TGTGCCAGCAGCCCGACTAGCGGGAGGACTTATGAGCAGTTCTTC

d_call: -
v_call: TRBV7-9
j_call: TRBJ2-7
clone_size: few
cdr3_aa: CASSGANYEQYF
cdr3_nt: TGTGCCAGCAGTGGGGCGAACTACGAGCAGTACTTC

d_call: -
v_call: TRBV7-9
j_call: TRBJ2-7
clone_size: -
cdr3_aa: CASSLLGHDPYEQYF
cdr3_nt: TGTGCCAGCAGCTTATTGGGACATGACCCCTACGAGCAGTACTTC

d_call: TRBD2
v_call: TRBV7-9
j_call: TRBJ2-2
clone_size: few
cdr3_aa: CASSERLAGSTGELFF
cdr3_nt: TGTGCCAGCAGCGAGCGACTAGCGGGGAGCACCGGGGAGCTGTTTTTT

d_call: -
v_call: TRBV6-2/TRBV6-3
j_call: TRBJ1-2
clone_size: many
cdr3_aa: CASGQSNYGYTF
cdr3_nt: TGTGCCAGCGGGCAGTCCAACTATGGCTACACCTTC

d_call: -
v_call: TRBV2
j_call: TRBJ2-2
clone_size: few
cdr3_aa: CASSDPHDYGPTGELFF
cdr3_nt: TGTGCCAGCAGTGACCCTCACGACTACGGTCCGACCGGGGAGCTGTTTTTT

d_call: TRBD1
v_call: TRBV28
j_call: TRBJ2-1
clone_size: -
cdr3_aa: CASSNRGRSSYNEQFF
cdr3_nt: TGTGCCAGCAGTAACAGGGGCCGGAGCTCCTACAATGAGCAGTTCTTC

d_call: -
v_call: TRBV9
j_call: TRBJ2-1
clone_size: -
cdr3_aa: CASSVLGVHEQFF
cdr3_nt: TGTGCCAGCAGCGTATTAGGGGTTCATGAGCAGTTCTTC

d_call: TRBD1
v_call: TRBV12-3/TRBV12-4
j_call: TRBJ2-5
clone_size: -
cdr3_aa: CASSTSPGTGTETQYF
cdr3_nt: TGTGCCAGCAGTACAAGTCCCGGGACAGGGACGGAGACCCAGTACTTC

d_call: -
v_call: TRBV6-5
j_call: TRBJ2-7
clone_size: few
cdr3_aa: CASSSRQGGGYEQYF
cdr3_nt: TGTGCCAGCAGTTCCCGACAGGGAGGGGGCTACGAGCAGTACTTC

d_call: -
v_call: TRBV5-1
j_call: TRBJ1-1
clone_size: -
cdr3_aa: CASSLGALSEAFF
cdr3_nt: TGCGCCAGCAGCTTGGGGGCCCTGTCTGAAGCTTTCTTT